These 13 T cell receptor beta chains came from one sample sequenced in a study of blood T cell repertoires in COVID-19. Measured with immunoSEQ multiplex PCR; TCRdb has only the in-frame clones, and not every one. The repertoire holds 300,000 or so clones, approximately 89% seen once, with 2.2% in the top ten. Input material: peripheral blood. These receptors were taken from a woman in her 30s with COVID-19, enrolled during active disease.

The genes are TRBV4-1 and TRBJ2-1; 14 bases fit TRBD2. The trim removed 0 bases at V and 6 bases at J, leaving 4 bases unmatched. This CDR3 region has 17 residues. Germline V gene lookup returns CDR1 MGHRA and CDR2 YSYEKL. The CDR3 nucleotides are TGCGCCAGCAGCCAAGAAGTGGGACTAGCGGGAGTCAATGAGCAGTTCTTC. Translated: CASSQEVGLAGVNEQFF.

The chain carries TRBV5-4 and TRBJ1-1; no clear D gene. Per the germline V gene, CDR1 is SGHNT and CDR2 is YYREEE (reference sequence). V was cut by 2 bases and J by 1 base, with 9 bases left in between. The CDR3 extends over 14 amino acids. CDR3 amino acids: CASSFQRENTEAFF. The DNA for the CDR3 is TGTGCCAGCAGCTTTCAGCGGGAGAACACTGAAGCTTTCTTT.

The chain combines TRBV5-1 with TRBJ2-2; D remains unclear. The CDR3 totals 15 residues. Trimming stripped 1 base from V and 4 bases from J, with 11 bases between. The germline V gene encodes CDR1 SGHRS and CDR2 YFSETQ. CDR3 nucleotides: TGCGCCAGCAGCTTGAGACAAGGAATCACCGGGGAGCTGTTTTTT. Its translation is CASSLRQGITGELFF.

The V gene is TRBV25-1, the J gene TRBJ1-1; D unclear. The germline CDR1 and CDR2 sequences are MGHDK and SYGVNS. This CDR3 contains 13 residues. V shed 6 bases and J shed 1 base, with 9 bases lying between them. The CDR3 spells CASSLSGNTEAFF. CDR3 coding DNA: TGTGCCAGCAGCCTATCAGGGAACACTGAAGCTTTCTTT.

The chain employs TRBV5-5 and TRBJ2-7, with TRBD1 as a possible D gene (6 bases). Trimming took off 2 bases at V and 5 bases at J, with 29 bases between the two ends. The CDR3 runs to 19 residues. Germline CDR1 reads SGHKS; CDR2 reads YYEKEE (reference sequence). Here the CDR3 reads CASSFVVTWGPSGYHEQYF. The CDR3 region has the DNA TGTGCCAGCAGCTTCGTCGTGACGTGGGGGCCTTCCGGGTATCACGAGCAGTACTTC.

J is TRBJ1-5 and V is TRBV18, with TRBD1 matching over 7 bases. The CDR3 has 16 residues. Trimming removed 6 bases from V and 4 bases from J; junction bases left unmatched: 12. Germline CDR1 KGHSH, CDR2 LQKENI. CDR3 region: CASSQNRGLDNQPQHF. CDR3 sequence (DNA): TGTGCCAGCTCCCAGAACAGGGGACTTGATAATCAGCCCCAGCATTTT.

This clone was picked up one time. The chain is built from TRBV6-5 and TRBJ2-1; 12 positions match TRBD2. This CDR3 comprises 16 residues. Germline V lookup: CDR1 MNHEY, CDR2 SVGAGI. The V gene end was trimmed by 2 bases and the J gene end by 6 bases; junction bases not matched to a gene: 5. The CDR3 DNA sequence: TGTGCCAGCAGTTACCCTAGCGGGAGGGGGGTCAATGAGCAGTTCTTC. Its protein product is CASSYPSGRGVNEQFF.

The chain links TRBV7-2 to TRBJ2-3; 8 bases match TRBD2. Per the germline V gene, CDR1 is SGHTA and CDR2 is FQGNSA. The CDR3 is 15 amino acids. Trimming cost V 2 bases and J 6 bases; bases outside gene matches: 7. CDR3 amino acids: CASSLWRTGGDTQYF. The DNA for the CDR3 is TGTGCCAGCAGCTTATGGCGGACGGGGGGGGATACGCAGTATTTT.

The chain has TRBV5-1 and TRBJ2-1, with TRBD2 matching over 14 bases. This CDR3 comprises 19 residues. V was pared by 0 bases and J by 2 bases, with 7 bases of the junction left unmatched. Germline CDR1 SGHRS, CDR2 YFSETQ. CDR3 in DNA: TGCGCCAGCAGCTTGGTGGGACTAGCGGGAGTCTCCCCCTACAATGAGCAGTTCTTC. Residues: CASSLVGLAGVSPYNEQFF.

The genes are TRBV19 and TRBJ1-1; D call uncertain. V shed 0 bases and J shed 2 bases, with 7 bases lying between them. The CDR3 loop spans 14 amino acids. From germline, CDR1 is LNHDA and CDR2 SQIVND (reference sequence). The CDR3 bases are TGTGCCAGTAGTATAGAGCCCGGTAACACTGAAGCTTTCTTT. This translates into CASSIEPGNTEAFF.

This rearrangement joins TRBV7-6 to TRBJ2-3; TRBD2 agrees at 10 bases. Germline values: CDR1 SGHVS, CDR2 FNYEAQ. V shed 5 bases, J shed 4 bases, and the junction held 6 bases outside the gene matches. The CDR3 has 15 residues. For the CDR3, the DNA is TGTGCCAGCAGCCCTCTAGCGGGAGAGGCAGATACGCAGTATTTT. It codes for CASSPLAGEADTQYF.

The V gene is TRBV10-3, the J gene TRBJ1-2; D perhaps matches TRBD1 (6 bases). Germline V lookup: CDR1 ENHRY, CDR2 SYGVKD. V lost 5 bases and J 6 bases, leaving 13 bases between the germline ends. There are 13 residues in the CDR3. The CDR3 coding sequence is TGTGCCATCAGTCTTCGGACAGAGGATGGCTACACCTTC. It is translated as CAISLRTEDGYTF.

The V call is TRBV24-1, the J call TRBJ1-4; unclear D gene. Trimming shortened V by 8 bases and J by 7 bases, and 13 bases separated the two germline ends. The length of the CDR3 is 13 residues. Germline V gene lookup returns CDR1 KGHDR and CDR2 SFDVKD. CDR3 coding DNA: TGTGCCACCACCCCTCGGTGGAGTGAAAAACTGTTTTTT. It specifies CATTPRWSEKLFF.